Below, 12 T cell receptor beta chains from the same sample are listed, as sequenced in a study of shared clonotypes between healthy human individuals. Sequencing used immunoSEQ multiplex PCR; TCRdb keeps in-frame clones, though not all of them. The sample includes hundreds of thousands of clones, more than 70% of them seen just once. The specimen was PBMCs. These receptor sequences come from a woman aged 40 to 50 in good health. Some clones in this sample may be carry-over from other donors' samples.

The chain couples TRBV11-2 to TRBJ2-7, with unresolved D. Germline V CDR1 and CDR2: SGHAT, FQNNGV. The CDR3 has 13 amino acids. V lost 0 bases and J lost 2, with 5 bases in between. The chain's CDR3 is CASSLEWTYEQYF. CDR3 bases: TGTGCCAGCAGCTTAGAATGGACCTACGAGCAGTACTTC.

The genes are TRBV6-5 and TRBJ2-7; the match to TRBD1 covers 7 bases. CDR1 is MNHEY, CDR2 SVGAGI, per germline. The CDR3 contains 13 residues. The trim removed 4 bases at V and 11 bases at J, leaving 11 bases unmatched. CDR3 bases: TGTGCCAGCAGTTCCGACTTCGGGACAGCCGAGTACTTC. Amino acid sequence: CASSSDFGTAEYF.

The V gene is TRBV14, the J gene TRBJ2-7; no clear D. Germline V lookup: CDR1 SGHDN, CDR2 FVKESK. The CDR3 runs to 11 residues. The V end was cut by 0 bases, the J end by 5 bases, with 2 bases between. As DNA, the CDR3 is TGTGCCAGCAGCCAAGATAACGAGCAGTACTTC. It codes for CASSQDNEQYF. Using reference TRBV14 and TRBJ2-7 for the parts outside the CDR3, the full variable domain is EAGVTQFPSHSVIEKGQTVTLRCDPISGHDNLYWYRRVMGKEIKFLLHFVKESKQDESGMPNNRFLAERTGGTYSTLKVQPAELEDSGVYFCASSQDNEQYFGPGTRLTVT.

This chain joins TRBV5-1 and TRBJ1-4; possibly TRBD1 for D (5 bases). Trimming pared 2 bases from V and 7 bases from J, leaving 18 bases between. CDR1 and CDR2 (germline): SGHRS, YFSETQ. CDR3 length: 16 amino acids. The CDR3 region has the DNA TGCGCCAGCAGCTTCGCAATTCCCAGTGGGGCTGAAAAACTGTTTTTT. This gives the protein CASSFAIPSGAEKLFF.

The chain uses TRBV28 and TRBJ2-7, with 10 nucleotides matching TRBD1. The CDR3 covers 15 residues. From germline, CDR1 is MDHEN and CDR2 SYDVKM. The V gene end was trimmed by 7 bases and the J gene end by 5 bases; junction bases not matched to a gene: 11. CDR3: CASNFIGTGDHEQYF. DNA of the CDR3: TGTGCCAGCAATTTTATCGGGACAGGGGACCACGAGCAGTACTTC.

Remarks on this clone: This likely stems from a read error, as it lies one base from a far larger clone. Other DNA sequences of this sample code for an identical CDR3. This chain uses TRBV29-1 with TRBJ1-1, with TRBD1 matching over 8 bases. CDR1 and CDR2 from the germline V gene are SQVTM and ANQGSEA. The CDR3 length is 13 residues. CDR3 nucleotides: TGCAGCGCAGGACAGGGAATGAACACTGAGGCTTTCTTT. It encodes CSAGQGMNTEAFF.

This clone turned up a few times. The chain carries TRBV6-1 and TRBJ2-7; D is possibly TRBD1 (6 bases). V was cut by 1 base and J by 2 bases, with 12 bases left in between. Germline V gives CDR1 MNHNS, CDR2 SASEGT. This CDR3 is 15 amino acids long. The CDR3 loop reads CASSEVRTDPYEQYF. The CDR3 DNA sequence: TGTGCCAGCAGTGAAGTAAGGACAGACCCCTACGAGCAGTACTTC.

V usage is TRBV30 and J usage is TRBJ2-1; D unclear. Between the trimmed V and J ends, which lost 3 bases and 7 bases, there was a span of 16 bases. The CDR3 spans 14 residues. CDR1 is GTSNPN and CDR2 is SVGIG in the germline V gene (reference sequence). In DNA form, the CDR3 reads TGTGCCTGGAGCGCCGGAACTTTTCAGAATGAGCAGTTCTTC. Encoded protein: CAWSAGTFQNEQFF.

The chain recombines TRBV5-4 with TRBJ2-4; 7 nucleotides agree with TRBD2. J lost 10 bases, V lost 3 bases, and 19 bases had no gene match. CDR3 size: 17 residues. Germline V gene sequence: CDR1 SGHNT, CDR2 YYREEE (reference sequence). The DNA for the CDR3 is TGTGCCAGCAGCTCCCGGGTAGCGGGCGGGGGTGAGGGAATTCAGTACTTC. It translates to CASSSRVAGGGEGIQYF.

Details on this clone: This may arise from a read error, as a much more abundant clone is one base away. V gene TRBV4-1 combines with J gene TRBJ2-2; 8 bases are a match to TRBD2. Germline V gene lookup returns CDR1 MGHRA and CDR2 YSYEKL. J was trimmed by 3 bases and V by 4 bases; bases with no gene match: 7. The CDR3 length is 16 residues. The CDR3, as DNA: TGCGCCAGCAGCCGAGCCGGGGGGGGCTACACCGGGGAGCTGTTTTTT. Protein: CASSRAGGGYTGELFF.

The genes are TRBV2 and TRBJ2-5; TRBD1 is a possible D gene (5 bases). Trimming shortened V by 10 bases and J by 2 bases, and 8 bases separated the two germline ends. The V gene's germline CDR1 is SNHLY and CDR2 FYNNEI. The length of the CDR3 is 11 residues. The CDR3 region is CATGYQETQYF. CDR3 coding DNA: TGTGCCACAGGGTATCAAGAGACCCAGTACTTC.

In the case of this clone: Since a far larger clone is one base different, this is likely a read error. The sample contains more than one DNA sequence encoding this CDR3. This chain joins TRBV4-1 and TRBJ1-4; maybe TRBD1 (5 bases). CDR3 length equals 18 residues. Trimming cost V 3 bases and J 0 bases, with 17 bases left between them. Germline V gene data show CDR1 as MGHRA and CDR2 as YSYEKL. The CDR3 nucleotides read TGCGCCAGCAGCCACCCCAGAGGGCGGGGGGCAACTAATGAAAAACTGTTTTTT. This translates into CASSHPRGRGATNEKLFF.